Following are 24 T cell receptor beta chains from one sample sequenced in a study of shared T cell receptors in the human thymus. The protocol was immunoSEQ multiplex PCR, while the TCRdb copy is restricted to in-frame clones and leaves out a portion. Of approximately 400,000 clones detected, 95% appear once; the ten largest clones hold roughly 0.021%. What was sequenced was thymocytes. The receptors come from a human donor.

The J gene is TRBJ2-1, the V gene TRBV7-2; 8 nucleotides align to TRBD2. This CDR3 region has 14 residues. V dropped 5 bases and J dropped 7; count of bases not matched to a gene: 7. Germline V gene lookup returns CDR1 SGHTA and CDR2 FQGNSA. In DNA, the CDR3 is TGTGCCAGCAGCCCAGGACTAGCTCAGAATGAGCAGTTCTTC. It encodes CASSPGLAQNEQFF.

The rearrangement links TRBV19 to TRBJ2-5, with TRBD1 identical over 10 bases. Trimming at V came to 6 bases and at J to 2 bases, leaving 24 bases not matched to a gene. The length of the CDR3 is 21 residues. CDR1 is LNHDA, CDR2 SQIVND, per germline (reference sequence). DNA for the CDR3: TGTGCCAGTAGCCTAAGGGATCCCTGGACAGGGGGAGAGGATTTACAAGAGACCCAGTACTTC. Encoded protein: CASSLRDPWTGGEDLQETQYF.

The chain combines TRBV28 with TRBJ2-7; 10 nucleotides match TRBD2. The CDR3 spans 18 residues. Germline-derived CDR1 and CDR2 are MDHEN and SYDVKM. V shed 3 bases, J shed 5 bases, and the junction held 16 bases outside the gene matches. CDR3 bases: TGTGCCAGCAGTTTGGGACGCCAGGCTAGCGGGAGAATCCACGAGCAGTACTTC. Amino acids: CASSLGRQASGRIHEQYF.

This clone appeared a single time. The V call is TRBV14, the J call TRBJ2-7; 11 bases agree with TRBD1. Germline V gene sequence: CDR1 SGHDN, CDR2 FVKESK. CDR3 length equals 14 residues. V shed 4 bases, J shed 7 bases, and the junction held 6 bases outside the gene matches. Here the CDR3 DNA reads TGTGCCAGCAGCCCCGGACAGGGGGCGCGAGAGCAGTACTTC. This codes for CASSPGQGAREQYF.

The chain is built from TRBV30 and TRBJ2-1; no clear D gene. Germline V CDR1 and CDR2: GTSNPN, SVGIG (reference sequence). The CDR3 is made up of 11 amino acids. Deletions cut 0 bases from V and 8 bases from J, with 5 bases between. The CDR3 DNA is TGTGCCTGGAGTGTGGTTGATGAGCAGTTCTTC. It specifies CAWSVVDEQFF.

J is TRBJ2-7 and V is TRBV27, with D possibly matching TRBD1 (6 bases). Trimming cost V 5 bases and J 2 bases, with 16 bases left between them. The CDR3 has 15 amino acids. Germline V gene data show CDR1 as MNHEY and CDR2 as SMNVEV (reference sequence). The CDR3 nucleotides read TGTGCCAGCAGTCCACGTCGGGACATGCCCTACGAGCAGTACTTC. Encoded protein: CASSPRRDMPYEQYF.

The chain couples TRBV10-2 to TRBJ1-4, with a tentative D call TRBD1 (5 bases). Per the germline V gene, CDR1 is WSHSY and CDR2 is SAAADI. The ends were cut back, 8 bases at V and 4 bases at J, with 17 bases in the middle. The CDR3 extends over 15 amino acids. This CDR3 reads CASLSPGRVNEKLFF. The CDR3 DNA reads as TGCGCCAGCTTAAGCCCAGGGAGGGTTAATGAAAAACTGTTTTTT.

V usage is TRBV6-1 and J usage is TRBJ2-2, with 9 bases that match TRBD2. The germline V gene has CDR1 MNHNS and CDR2 SASEGT. The V segment lost 11 bases and the J segment 5 bases; nucleotides outside the gene matches: 12. The CDR3 extends over 15 amino acids. CDR3 amino acids: CAGSGAGGGTGELFF. The CDR3 DNA sequence: TGTGCCGGTTCAGGAGCGGGAGGTGGGACCGGGGAGCTGTTTTTT.

J is TRBJ1-2 and V is TRBV19; possible D gene TRBD1, 6 bases. Germline-derived CDR1 and CDR2 are LNHDA and SQIVND (reference sequence). The CDR3 contains 12 residues. Trimming took 6 bases from V and 8 from J, leaving 13 bases between them. CDR3 amino acids: CASRSWGAGYTF. CDR3 DNA: TGTGCCAGTAGGTCCTGGGGGGCCGGCTACACCTTC.

CDR3 residues: CASSLAPGLAREQYF. The CDR3 DNA follows: TGTGCCAGCAGCTTAGCCCCGGGACTAGCTCGCGAGCAGTACTTC. V is TRBV11-2 and J is TRBJ2-7; 9 bases align to TRBD2. CDR1 is SGHAT and CDR2 is FQNNGV in the germline V gene. V was clipped by 1 base and J by 6 bases; unmatched bases: 7. CDR3 length equals 15 residues.

A remark on this clone: The junction does not match germline at one end; this may be a read error. The chain is built from TRBV4-1 and TRBJ2-1; TRBD2 agrees at 9 bases. Germline values: CDR1 MGHRA, CDR2 YSYEKL. CDR3 length: 13 amino acids. The CDR3 nucleotides are TGCGCCAGCAGCCACCTAGCGGGACCCCCAATGGTCTTC. This encodes CASSHLAGPPMVF.

The chain links TRBV7-9 to TRBJ2-1; D not resolved. The CDR3 runs 12 residues. Germline values: CDR1 SEHNR, CDR2 FQNEAQ (reference sequence). Trimming removed 5 bases from V and 8 bases from J, with 10 bases in between. The CDR3 is CASSLYPYEQFF. The CDR3, as DNA: TGTGCCAGCAGCCTATACCCGTATGAGCAGTTCTTC. The complete variable domain, with remaining parts taken from reference TRBV7-9 and TRBJ2-1, reads DTGVSQNPRHKITKRGQNVTFRCDPISEHNRLYWYRQTLGQGPEFLTYFQNEAQLEKSRLLSDRFSAERPKGSFSTLEIQRTEQGDSAMYLCASSLYPYEQFFGPGTRLTVL.

This sequence joins TRBV2 and TRBJ2-7; no firm D call. CDR1 SNHLY and CDR2 FYNNEI come from the germline V gene. CDR3 length equals 14 residues. Deletions cut 7 bases from V and 2 bases from J, with 15 bases between. The CDR3 spells CASIWTGFPYEQYF. The CDR3 DNA is TGTGCCAGCATATGGACGGGTTTTCCCTACGAGCAGTACTTC. The whole variable domain, remainder taken from reference TRBV2 and TRBJ2-7, is EPEVTQTPSHQVTQMGQEVILRCVPISNHLYFYWYRQILGQKVEFLVSFYNNEISEKSEIFDDQFSVERPDGSNFTLKIRSTKLEDSAMYFCASIWTGFPYEQYFGPGTRLTVT.

The V call is TRBV11-2, the J call TRBJ2-7; D is perhaps TRBD1 or TRBD2 (5 bases each). Germline V gives CDR1 SGHAT, CDR2 FQNNGV. The CDR3 totals 14 residues. The ends were cut back, 4 bases at V and 2 bases at J, with 12 bases in the middle. CDR3 protein: CASSSWDGAYEQYF. CDR3 bases: TGTGCCAGCAGCTCATGGGACGGGGCCTACGAGCAGTACTTC.

This sequence joins TRBV2 and TRBJ1-5; 7 positions agree with TRBD1. V trimming: 6 bases; J trimming: 4 bases; junction bases outside the gene matches: 3. The germline gives CDR1 SNHLY, CDR2 FYNNEI. There are 13 residues in the CDR3. Here the CDR3 DNA reads TGTGCCAGCAGCGACAGGGAAAATCAGCCCCAGCATTTT. Residues: CASSDRENQPQHF.

For the CDR3, the DNA is TGCGCCAGCAGCTTGGCTCTCAGGGGGCTTGAATCTGGAAACACCATATATTTT. As protein: CASSLALRGLESGNTIYF. This chain joins TRBV5-1 and TRBJ1-3; 8 bases align to TRBD1. This CDR3 region has 18 residues. Per the germline V gene, CDR1 is SGHRS and CDR2 is YFSETQ. Trimming removed 0 bases from V and 1 base from J; junction bases left unmatched: 9.

This chain joins TRBV4-3 and TRBJ2-7, with TRBD2 matching 8 bases. Germline V lookup: CDR1 LGHNA, CDR2 YSLEER. Trimming cost V 0 bases and J 0 bases; bases outside gene matches: 13. CDR3 length: 19 amino acids. The CDR3 DNA is TGCGCCAGCAGCCAAGATACCGGGCTAGCGGGCCCGAGCTCCTACGAGCAGTACTTC. This codes for CASSQDTGLAGPSSYEQYF.

The chain recombines TRBV27 with TRBJ1-4; weak D call: TRBD1 (6 bases). Germline lookup yields CDR1 MNHEY and CDR2 SMNVEV (reference sequence). The germline V and J ends were trimmed by 2 bases and 1 base, with 11 bases remaining between them. The CDR3 has 16 amino acids. CDR3 region: CASSLAGGLTNEKLFF. As DNA, the CDR3 is TGTGCCAGCAGTTTAGCCGGGGGGCTAACTAATGAAAAACTGTTTTTT. Supplemented by reference TRBV27 and TRBJ1-4, the full variable domain reads EAQVTQNPRYLITVTGKKLTVTCSQNMNHEYMSWYRQDPGLGLRQIYYSMNVEVTDKGDVPEGYKVSRKEKRNFPLILESPSPNQTSLYFCASSLAGGLTNEKLFFGSGTQLSVL.

The CDR3 reads CASSIDRDSPSTDTQYF. In nucleotides, the CDR3 is TGTGCCAGTAGTATAGATAGAGACAGCCCTAGCACAGATACGCAGTATTTT. The chain uses TRBV19 and TRBJ2-3, with D maybe TRBD1 (5 bases). The germline V and J ends were trimmed by 0 bases and 0 bases, with 13 bases remaining between them. Germline V gene lookup returns CDR1 LNHDA and CDR2 SQIVND (reference sequence). This CDR3 region has 17 residues.

This chain uses TRBV11-2 with TRBJ2-2; D remains ambiguous. Trimming pared 1 base from V and 8 bases from J, leaving 14 bases between. The CDR3 consists of 15 residues. Germline CDR1 reads SGHAT; CDR2 reads FQNNGV. DNA of the CDR3: TGTGCCAGCAGCTTAGGAATGGTAGAACTGGGGGAGCTGTTTTTT. Amino acids: CASSLGMVELGELFF.

J is TRBJ2-1 and V is TRBV5-4, with D uncertain. Looked up from germline, CDR1 is SGHNT and CDR2 is YYREEE (reference sequence). This CDR3 has 13 residues. Trimming removed 0 bases at V and 8 bases at J, with 9 bases between. Here the CDR3 DNA reads TGTGCCAGCAGCTTGGCCAATTGGGATGAGCAGTTCTTC. Protein sequence: CASSLANWDEQFF.

The chain has TRBV6-1 and TRBJ1-4; D ambiguous. CDR1 is MNHNS, CDR2 SASEGT, per germline. This CDR3 is built from 11 residues. The V and J ends lost 8 bases and 14 bases respectively, with 15 bases between them. Here the CDR3 DNA reads TGTGCCAGCGAAACGGGTTGGGGTCTGTTTTTT. It encodes CASETGWGLFF.

This chain links TRBV4-1 with TRBJ2-1; a possible D gene is TRBD2 (6 bases). The germline gives CDR1 MGHRA, CDR2 YSYEKL. The CDR3 runs to 15 residues. V dropped 1 base and J dropped 6 bases, with 13 bases sitting between them. The CDR3 DNA follows: TGCGCCAGCAGCCAAGTTAGCGGCATCCCCAATGAGCAGTTCTTC. Protein sequence: CASSQVSGIPNEQFF.

The chain links TRBV12-5 to TRBJ2-7; TRBD1 is a possible D gene (5 bases). The CDR3 length is 17 residues. Germline V gives CDR1 LGHNT, CDR2 FRNRAP. The V and J ends lost 2 bases and 3 bases respectively, with 20 bases between them. In DNA form, the CDR3 reads TGTGCTAGTGGTTTGCTCGCCCCCGGAAGACAGAGCTACGAGCAGTACTTC. Its translation is CASGLLAPGRQSYEQYF.